A few counts support the clone carrying this T cell receptor (beta chain). What it binds is unknown. The germline CDR1 and CDR2 sequences are SGHRS and YFSETQ. V gave up 7 bases and J gave up 6 bases, with 14 bases separating them. This CDR3 spans 12 amino acids. The sample belongs to a study of T-cell reconstitution after alpha-beta-depleted transplantation in children. Findings and limits, study-wide: It was reported that alpha-beta T cells came from several hundred expanded graft clones (about two months after transplant). Counts and diversity of T cells one year after transplant came mostly from newly produced T cells.

Library preparation (for TCRbeta) was performed with unique molecular identifiers. TCRdb re-called the PCR reads through MiXCR, storing one row per CDR3 protein. This table has some 80,000 distinct CDR3 sequences, 15% to 20% appearing once. This sample comprised PBMCs, mostly from graft donor cells, obtained 360 days after TCRalphabeta/CD19-depleted stem cell transplant. The source is a male patient between 2 and 10 years old who had a stem cell transplant for acute lymphoblastic leukemia, so the T cells may come from the graft donor. The gene calls are TRBV5-1 and TRBJ2-7; D is unclear. The CDR3 here is CASSSWGSEQYF. CDR3 DNA sequence: TGCGCCAGCTCAAGTTGGGGAAGCGAGCAGTACTTC.